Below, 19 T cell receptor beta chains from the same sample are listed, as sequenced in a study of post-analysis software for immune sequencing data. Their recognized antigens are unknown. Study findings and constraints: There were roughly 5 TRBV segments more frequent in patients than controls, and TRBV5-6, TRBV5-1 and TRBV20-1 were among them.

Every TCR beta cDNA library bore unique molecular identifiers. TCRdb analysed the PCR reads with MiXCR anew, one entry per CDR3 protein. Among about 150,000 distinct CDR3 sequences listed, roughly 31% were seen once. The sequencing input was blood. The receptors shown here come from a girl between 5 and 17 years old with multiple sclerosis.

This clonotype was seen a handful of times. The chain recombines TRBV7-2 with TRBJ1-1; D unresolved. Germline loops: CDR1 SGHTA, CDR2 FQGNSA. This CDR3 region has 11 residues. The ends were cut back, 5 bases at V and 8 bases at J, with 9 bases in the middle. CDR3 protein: CASSRTVEAFF. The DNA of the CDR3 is TGTGCCAGCAGCCGGACGGTAGAAGCTTTCTTT.

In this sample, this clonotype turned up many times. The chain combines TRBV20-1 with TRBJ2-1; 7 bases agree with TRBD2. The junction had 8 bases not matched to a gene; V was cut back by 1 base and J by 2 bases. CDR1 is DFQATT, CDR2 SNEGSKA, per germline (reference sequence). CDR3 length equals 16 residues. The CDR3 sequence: CSARAALGTTYNEQFF. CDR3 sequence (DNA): TGCAGTGCTAGAGCTGCTCTAGGGACTACCTACAATGAGCAGTTCTTC.

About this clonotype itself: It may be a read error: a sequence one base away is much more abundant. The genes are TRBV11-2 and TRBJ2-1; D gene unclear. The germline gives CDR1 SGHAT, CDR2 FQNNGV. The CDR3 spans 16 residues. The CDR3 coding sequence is TGTGCCAGCAGCGTTACGGCGGCGAGCTCCCACAATGAGCAGTTCTTC. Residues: CASSVTAASSHNEQFF. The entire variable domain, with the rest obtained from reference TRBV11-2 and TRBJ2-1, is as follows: EAGVAQSPRYKIIEKRQSVAFWCNPISGHATLYWYQQILGQGPKLLIQFQNNGVVDDSQLPKDRFSAERLKGVDSTLKIQPAKLEDSAVYLCASSVTAASSHNEQFFGPGTRLTVL.

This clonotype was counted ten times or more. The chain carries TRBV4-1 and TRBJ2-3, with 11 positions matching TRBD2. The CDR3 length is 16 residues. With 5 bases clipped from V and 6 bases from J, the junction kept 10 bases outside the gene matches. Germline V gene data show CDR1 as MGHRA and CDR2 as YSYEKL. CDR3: CASSVQTSGSWDTQYF. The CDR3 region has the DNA TGCGCCAGCAGCGTACAAACTAGCGGGAGTTGGGATACGCAGTATTTT.

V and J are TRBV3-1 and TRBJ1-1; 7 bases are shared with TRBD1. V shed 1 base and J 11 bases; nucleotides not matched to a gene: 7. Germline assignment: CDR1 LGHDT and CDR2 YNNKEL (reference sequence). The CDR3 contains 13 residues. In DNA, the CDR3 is TGTGCCAGCAGCCAAGGACCGACAGGGAAGGCTTTCTTT. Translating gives CASSQGPTGKAFF.

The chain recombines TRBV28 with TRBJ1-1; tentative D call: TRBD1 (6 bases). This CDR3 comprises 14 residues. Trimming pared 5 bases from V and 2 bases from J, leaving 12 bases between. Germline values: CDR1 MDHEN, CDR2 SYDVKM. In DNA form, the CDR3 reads TGTGCCAGCAGTCCCACGGACAGCAACACTGAAGCTTTCTTT. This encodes CASSPTDSNTEAFF.

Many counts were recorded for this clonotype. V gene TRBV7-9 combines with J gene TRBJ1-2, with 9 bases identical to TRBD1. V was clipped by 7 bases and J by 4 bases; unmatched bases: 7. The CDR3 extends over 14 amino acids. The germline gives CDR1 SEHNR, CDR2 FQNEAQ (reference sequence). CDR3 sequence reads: CASTRDRVFYGYTF. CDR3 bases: TGTGCCAGCACCCGGGACAGGGTCTTCTATGGCTACACCTTC.

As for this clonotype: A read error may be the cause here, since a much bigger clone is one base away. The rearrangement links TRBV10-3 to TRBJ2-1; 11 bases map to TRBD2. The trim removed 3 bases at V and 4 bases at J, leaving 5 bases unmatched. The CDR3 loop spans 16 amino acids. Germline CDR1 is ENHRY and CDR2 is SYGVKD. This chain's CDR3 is CAISEFGTSGYNEQFF. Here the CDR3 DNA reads TGTGCCATCAGTGAATTCGGGACTAGCGGATACAATGAGCAGTTCTTC.

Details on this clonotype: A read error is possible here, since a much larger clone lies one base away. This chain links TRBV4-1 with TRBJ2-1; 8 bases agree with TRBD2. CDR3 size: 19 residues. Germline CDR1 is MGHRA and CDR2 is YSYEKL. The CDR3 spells CASSQESLWYGGGYNKQFF. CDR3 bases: TGCGCCAGCAGCCAAGAAAGTTTATGGTACGGCGGGGGGTACAATAAGCAGTTCTTC.

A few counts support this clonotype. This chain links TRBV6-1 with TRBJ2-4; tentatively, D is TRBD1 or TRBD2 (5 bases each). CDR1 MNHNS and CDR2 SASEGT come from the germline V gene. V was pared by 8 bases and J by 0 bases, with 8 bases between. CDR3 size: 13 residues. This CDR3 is CASEGIAKNIQYF. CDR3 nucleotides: TGTGCCAGCGAGGGGATAGCCAAAAACATTCAGTACTTC.

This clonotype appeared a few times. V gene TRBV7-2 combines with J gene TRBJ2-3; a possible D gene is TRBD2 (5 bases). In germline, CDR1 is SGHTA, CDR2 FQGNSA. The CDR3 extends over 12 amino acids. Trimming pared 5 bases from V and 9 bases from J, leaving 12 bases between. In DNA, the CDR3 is TGTGCCAGCAGCCCTCTAGCTCACACGCAGTATTTT. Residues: CASSPLAHTQYF.

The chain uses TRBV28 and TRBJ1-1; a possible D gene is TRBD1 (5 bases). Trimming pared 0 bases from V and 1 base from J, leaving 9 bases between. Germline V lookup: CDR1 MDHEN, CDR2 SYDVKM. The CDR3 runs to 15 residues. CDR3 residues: CASSLWGVGNTEAFF. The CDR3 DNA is TGTGCCAGCAGTTTATGGGGGGTTGGGAACACTGAAGCTTTCTTT. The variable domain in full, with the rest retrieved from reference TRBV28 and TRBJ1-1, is DVKVTQSSRYLVKRTGEKVFLECVQDMDHENMFWYRQDPGLGLRLIYFSYDVKMKEKGDIPEGYSVSREKKERFSLILESASTNQTSMYLCASSLWGVGNTEAFFGQGTRLTVV.

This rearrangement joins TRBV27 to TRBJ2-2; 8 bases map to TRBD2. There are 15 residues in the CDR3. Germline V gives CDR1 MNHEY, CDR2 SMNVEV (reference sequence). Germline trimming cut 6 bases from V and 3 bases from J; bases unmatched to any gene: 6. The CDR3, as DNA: TGTGCCAGCAGCCCGGGGGGGAGGGACACCGGGGAGCTGTTTTTT. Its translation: CASSPGGRDTGELFF.

CDR3 sequence: CSAPTGGNYNEQFF. CDR3 nucleotide sequence: TGCAGTGCCCCCACGGGGGGGAATTACAATGAGCAGTTCTTC. The chain joins TRBV20-1 to TRBJ2-1, with 8 positions matching TRBD2. Trimming at V came to 6 bases and at J to 4 bases, leaving 8 bases not matched to a gene. Germline CDR1 DFQATT, CDR2 SNEGSKA (reference sequence). The CDR3 runs to 14 residues.

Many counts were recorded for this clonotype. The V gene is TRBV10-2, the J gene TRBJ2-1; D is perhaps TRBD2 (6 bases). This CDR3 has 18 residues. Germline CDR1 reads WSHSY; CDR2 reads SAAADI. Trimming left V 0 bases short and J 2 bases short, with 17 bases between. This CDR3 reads CASSESARGSGTYNEQFF. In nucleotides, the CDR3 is TGCGCCAGCAGTGAGTCTGCACGGGGTAGCGGCACCTACAATGAGCAGTTCTTC.

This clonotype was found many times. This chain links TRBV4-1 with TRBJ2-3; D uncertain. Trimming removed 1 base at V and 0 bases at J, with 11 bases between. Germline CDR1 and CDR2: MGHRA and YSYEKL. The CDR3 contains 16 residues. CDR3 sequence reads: CASSQVGGTSTDTQYF. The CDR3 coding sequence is TGCGCCAGCAGCCAAGTCGGTGGAACTAGCACAGATACGCAGTATTTT.

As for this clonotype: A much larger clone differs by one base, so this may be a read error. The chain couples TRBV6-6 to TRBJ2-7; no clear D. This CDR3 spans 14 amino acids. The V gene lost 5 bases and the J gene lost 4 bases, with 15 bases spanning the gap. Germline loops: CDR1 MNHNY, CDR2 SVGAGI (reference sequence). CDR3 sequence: CASSSRSLQYEQYF. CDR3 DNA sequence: TGTGCCAGCAGTAGCCGGAGCCTCCAGTACGAGCAGTACTTC.

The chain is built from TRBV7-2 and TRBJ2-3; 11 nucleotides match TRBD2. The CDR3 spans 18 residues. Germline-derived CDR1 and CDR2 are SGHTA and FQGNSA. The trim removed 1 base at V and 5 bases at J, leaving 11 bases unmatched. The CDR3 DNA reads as TGTGCCAGCAGCTTAGTAGCCCCCACTAGCGGGGGTTTAGATACGCAGTATTTT. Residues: CASSLVAPTSGGLDTQYF.

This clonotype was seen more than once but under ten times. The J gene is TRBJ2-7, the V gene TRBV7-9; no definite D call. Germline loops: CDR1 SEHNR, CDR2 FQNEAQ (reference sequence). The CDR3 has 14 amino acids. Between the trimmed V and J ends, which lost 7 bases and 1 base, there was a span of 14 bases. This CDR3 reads CASIKDGLSYEQYF. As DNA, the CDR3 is TGTGCCAGCATCAAAGACGGGCTATCCTACGAGCAGTACTTC.